Following are 25 T cell receptor beta chains from one sample sequenced in a study of T cell responses to AZD1222 COVID-19 vaccine (dated by TCRdb to 2020 to 2023). The library was generated by the immunoSEQ multiplex PCR assay. In TCRdb, the immuneACCESS table is reduced to in-frame sequences with V and J assigned. These tables do not hold every clone; where another copy was compared, an unresolved V gene accounts for under half, and the others remain unexplained. The sample profile shows about 140,000 clones; around 90% of them were found once. In total, the top ten clones hold more than 5.5% of the sample. The sample's time point label, decoded: baseline before first vaccination. This material consisted of peripheral blood, taken on day 0 of AZD1222 vaccination. The receptors stem from an adult in good health.

The chain links TRBV7-9 to TRBJ1-4; D gene uncertain. In germline, CDR1 is SEHNR, CDR2 FQNEAQ (reference sequence). The CDR3 runs 15 residues. Trimming took 2 bases from V and 0 from J, leaving 7 bases between them. The CDR3 DNA reads TGTGCCAGCAGCTTATCCCGAGCAACTAATGAAAAACTGTTTTTT. This gives the protein CASSLSRATNEKLFF. The entire variable domain, with the rest obtained from reference TRBV7-9 and TRBJ1-4, is as follows: DTGVSQNPRHKITKRGQNVTFRCDPISEHNRLYWYRQTLGQGPEFLTYFQNEAQLEKSRLLSDRFSAERPKGSFSTLEIQRTEQGDSAMYLCASSLSRATNEKLFFGSGTQLSVL.

The V and J genes are TRBV29-1 and TRBJ2-7, with D maybe TRBD1 (5 bases). The CDR3 runs 12 residues. Germline CDR1 is SQVTM and CDR2 is ANQGSEA. The ends were cut back, 6 bases at V and 3 bases at J, with 12 bases in the middle. The CDR3 spells CSVLLQDYEQYF. CDR3 DNA sequence: TGCAGCGTATTATTACAGGACTACGAGCAGTACTTC.

This rearrangement joins TRBV15 to TRBJ2-7, with D hard to call. Per the germline V gene, CDR1 is LNHNV and CDR2 is YYDKDF (reference sequence). V was pared by 0 bases and J by 3 bases, with 6 bases between. This CDR3 is 13 amino acids long. CDR3 sequence (DNA): TGTGCCACCAGCAGAGAAAACGGCTACGAGCAGTACTTC. Amino acid sequence: CATSRENGYEQYF. The full variable domain, rest sourced from reference TRBV15 and TRBJ2-7, is DAMVIQNPRYQVTQFGKPVTLSCSQTLNHNVMYWYQQKSSQAPKLLFHYYDKDFNNEADTPDNFQSRRPNTSFCFLDIRSPGLGDTAMYLCATSRENGYEQYFGPGTRLTVT.

The chain carries TRBV6-5 and TRBJ1-2; TRBD1 agrees at 7 bases. V dropped 2 bases and J dropped 4; count of bases not matched to a gene: 10. The germline V gene has CDR1 MNHEY and CDR2 SVGAGI. The CDR3 has 16 amino acids. The CDR3 loop reads CASSYDLVTGIYGYTF. The CDR3 DNA reads TGTGCCAGCAGTTACGACCTCGTGACAGGGATCTATGGCTACACCTTC.

Here the CDR3 reads CASSEHRGGGANVLTF. The DNA for the CDR3 is TGTGCCAGCAGCGAACACAGGGGAGGGGGGGCCAACGTCCTGACTTTC. The chain combines TRBV6-2 or TRBV6-3 with TRBJ2-6, with D perhaps TRBD1 or TRBD2 (7 bases each). The CDR3 has 16 residues. Trimming left V 6 bases short and J 4 bases short, with 16 bases between. CDR1 and CDR2 from the germline V gene are MNHEY and SVGEGT.

J is TRBJ2-1 and V is TRBV28, with 7 bases that match TRBD2. The length of the CDR3 is 11 residues. The germline V gene encodes CDR1 MDHEN and CDR2 SYDVKM. With V trimmed by 6 bases and J by 13 bases, 6 bases remained unmatched. This CDR3 reads CASSPTSVQFF. In nucleotides, the CDR3 is TGTGCCAGCAGCCCAACTAGCGTTCAGTTCTTC.

The chain employs TRBV4-3 and TRBJ2-7; 7 bases align to TRBD2. Per the germline V gene, CDR1 is LGHNA and CDR2 is YSLEER. Trimming at V came to 0 bases and at J to 3 bases, leaving 8 bases not matched to a gene. CDR3 length equals 16 residues. In nucleotides, the CDR3 is TGCGCCAGCAGCCAAGAATACGACGGGGGGAACTACGAGCAGTACTTC. Its protein is CASSQEYDGGNYEQYF.

The J gene is TRBJ1-2, the V gene TRBV5-1; D unclear. The CDR3 is 12 amino acids. Looked up from germline, CDR1 is SGHRS and CDR2 is YFSETQ. Trimming removed 0 bases from V and 4 bases from J, with 4 bases in between. CDR3 loop: CASSLDGYGYTF. CDR3 nucleotide sequence: TGCGCCAGCAGCTTGGATGGCTATGGCTACACCTTC.

The chain couples TRBV6-1 to TRBJ1-2; tentative D call: TRBD1 (5 bases). The germline CDR1 and CDR2 sequences are MNHNS and SASEGT. V lost 1 base and J 2 bases, leaving 14 bases between the germline ends. The CDR3 runs 16 residues. The CDR3 region is CASSEGETVGNYGYTF. The DNA for the CDR3 is TGTGCCAGCAGTGAAGGGGAGACAGTAGGAAACTATGGCTACACCTTC.

The chain has TRBV2 and TRBJ1-2; D is undetermined. Germline V CDR1 and CDR2: SNHLY, FYNNEI. The CDR3 extends over 13 amino acids. V was pared by 0 bases and J by 6 bases, with 8 bases between. This CDR3 reads CASSEAGWDGYTF. The CDR3 bases are TGTGCCAGCAGTGAAGCCGGCTGGGATGGCTACACCTTC.

V usage is TRBV28 and J usage is TRBJ2-2, with 10 bases lining up with TRBD2. V lost 5 bases, J lost 1 base, and 1 base stayed unmatched. CDR3 length: 15 amino acids. Germline V gene lookup returns CDR1 MDHEN and CDR2 SYDVKM. The CDR3 protein is CASSIAGGNTGELFF. The CDR3 DNA reads as TGTGCCAGCAGTATAGCGGGAGGGAACACCGGGGAGCTGTTTTTT.

The V call is TRBV7-5, the J call TRBJ2-7; TRBD1, the table's D call, lacks a check against the DNA. TRBV7-5 is described as a pseudogene. The CDR3 totals 16 residues. Written as DNA, the CDR3 is TGTGCCAGAAGCTTATTACAAGGACAGGGATCCTACGAGCAGTACTTC. It specifies CARSLLQGQGSYEQYF.

This clone was found once. The genes are TRBV5-6 and TRBJ1-2; D possibly corresponds to TRBD1 (6 bases). V lost 4 bases and J lost 0, with 16 bases in between. Germline V gene data show CDR1 as SGHDT and CDR2 as YYEEEE. The CDR3 is 16 amino acids. The CDR3 DNA reads as TGTGCCAGCAGCCCGGCTGGGGGGGCGGCTAACTATGGCTACACCTTC. Protein: CASSPAGGAANYGYTF.

The chain uses TRBV27 and TRBJ2-5, with 7 bases matching TRBD1. V was clipped by 5 bases and J by 2 bases; unmatched bases: 5. The length of the CDR3 is 14 residues. CDR1 MNHEY and CDR2 SMNVEV come from the germline V gene (reference sequence). The CDR3 DNA follows: TGTGCCAGCAGTATGGGACAGTCACAAGAGACCCAGTACTTC. This codes for CASSMGQSQETQYF.

This chain joins TRBV12-5 and TRBJ2-3; D may match TRBD1 or TRBD2 (6 bases each). The CDR3 has 16 amino acids. Germline CDR1 reads LGHNT; CDR2 reads FRNRAP. V was trimmed by 6 bases and J by 0 bases, leaving 16 bases between them. CDR3: CASGTGDTSSTDTQYF. CDR3 coding DNA: TGTGCTAGTGGGACGGGGGACACATCTAGCACAGATACGCAGTATTTT.

V gene TRBV28 combines with J gene TRBJ2-7; 9 nucleotides line up with TRBD1. V gave up 6 bases and J gave up 2 bases; unmatched junction bases: 8. The CDR3 sequence is 15 residues long. Germline V gene sequence: CDR1 MDHEN, CDR2 SYDVKM. The CDR3 protein is CASSLTGGGPYEQYF. The CDR3 DNA reads as TGTGCCAGCAGCTTGACAGGGGGGGGACCCTACGAGCAGTACTTC.

The chain joins TRBV28 to TRBJ2-3; the match to TRBD2 covers 8 bases. This CDR3 is built from 13 residues. Germline trimming cut 6 bases from V and 1 base from J; bases unmatched to any gene: 0. Germline CDR1 is MDHEN and CDR2 is SYDVKM. The CDR3 nucleotides are TGTGCCAGCAGGACTAGCGGCACAGATACGCAGTATTTT. This translates into CASRTSGTDTQYF.

This rearrangement joins TRBV30 to TRBJ2-7; D is possibly TRBD1 (6 bases). The CDR3 loop spans 13 amino acids. Germline V lookup: CDR1 GTSNPN, CDR2 SVGIG (reference sequence). Trimming pared 0 bases from V and 6 bases from J, leaving 12 bases between. In DNA form, the CDR3 reads TGTGCCTGGAGTGTACTAATAGGGGGCGAGCAGTACTTC. It encodes CAWSVLIGGEQYF.

The chain links TRBV9 to TRBJ2-7; D gene unclear. CDR1 and CDR2 from the germline V gene are SGDLS and YYNGEE. Trimming shortened V by 4 bases and J by 2 bases, and 13 bases separated the two germline ends. The CDR3 is 14 amino acids. The chain's CDR3 is CASSTRIPPYEQYF. In DNA form, the CDR3 reads TGTGCCAGCAGCACCCGGATCCCCCCCTACGAGCAGTACTTC.

This clone was seen more than once but under ten times. CDR3 sequence (DNA): TGTGCCAGCAGCTCTGCGGACATAGCTAACTATGGCTACACCTTC. It yields the protein CASSSADIANYGYTF. V usage is TRBV5-4 and J usage is TRBJ1-2; a weak D match, TRBD1 (5 bases). The V and J ends lost 3 bases and 0 bases respectively, with 12 bases between them. Germline V gives CDR1 SGHNT, CDR2 YYREEE (reference sequence). The CDR3 extends over 15 amino acids.

V gene TRBV7-3 combines with J gene TRBJ1-2, with a possible D match to TRBD1 (6 bases). V lost 4 bases, J lost 6 bases, and 12 bases lay in between. CDR1 SGHTA and CDR2 FQGTGA come from the germline V gene. This CDR3 is built from 13 residues. CDR3 sequence: CASSSGTKDGYTF. In DNA, the CDR3 is TGTGCCAGCAGCTCGGGGACAAAAGATGGCTACACCTTC.

This chain uses TRBV28 with TRBJ1-4; 7 nucleotides agree with TRBD1. This CDR3 is 14 amino acids long. Germline values: CDR1 MDHEN, CDR2 SYDVKM. Germline trimming cut 5 bases from V and 5 bases from J; bases unmatched to any gene: 5. This chain's CDR3 is CASSRDRENEKLFF. In DNA form, the CDR3 reads TGTGCCAGCAGTCGTGACAGGGAGAATGAAAAACTGTTTTTT.

The chain combines TRBV4-3 with TRBJ1-1, with 7 bases that match TRBD1. Germline V gene data show CDR1 as LGHNA and CDR2 as YSLEER. The junction had 10 bases not matched to a gene; V was cut back by 4 bases and J by 5 bases. The CDR3 loop spans 15 amino acids. CDR3 loop: CASSRSDRDGTEAFF. CDR3 nucleotide sequence: TGCGCCAGCAGCCGATCCGACAGGGACGGGACTGAAGCTTTCTTT.

The V gene is TRBV7-2, the J gene TRBJ1-1, with D uncertain. The CDR3 is made up of 13 amino acids. Trimming took 4 bases from V and 5 from J, leaving 11 bases between them. The germline gives CDR1 SGHTA, CDR2 FQGNSA. The CDR3 is CASSSPLGTEAFF. CDR3 coding DNA: TGTGCCAGCAGCTCTCCACTCGGGACTGAAGCTTTCTTT.

The genes are TRBV7-8 and TRBJ1-5; D perhaps matches TRBD1 (6 bases). CDR1 is SGHVS, CDR2 FQNEAQ, per germline. The CDR3 length is 15 residues. Trimming took off 5 bases at V and 3 bases at J, with 14 bases between the two ends. Here the CDR3 DNA reads TGTGCCAGCAGCGAGGATCGGGACAACAATCAGCCCCAGCATTTT. This sequence encodes CASSEDRDNNQPQHF.